This TCR beta chain was profiled in a study of blood T cells in healthy people across ages. Background on the study: Capturing about one barcoded beta molecule per two T cells was achieved by template switching.

The germline V gene has CDR1 MNHEY and CDR2 SVGEGT. J lost 4 bases, V lost 2 bases, and 4 bases had no gene match. CDR3 length equals 15 residues. Note on this clonotype: The target antigen is unknown.

Alongside a J-beta primer mix, a sample-barcoded 5' primer served in a second PCR lasting roughly 6 to 11 cycles. Via MiXCR, TCRdb re-called the 5' RACE reads, giving one row per CDR3 protein. The sample comprises 950,000 to 1,200,000 distinct CDR3 sequences, 30% to 40% of which are singletons, and around 13% rests with the top ten. Findings and caveats of the study: Getting older went along with TCR beta diversity per million T cells dropping roughly linearly. Long-lived donors exceeded aged donors in naive CD4+ cells and diversity.

V and J are TRBV6-2 or TRBV6-3 and TRBJ1-5; TRBD1 matches at 8 bases. Specimen: blood. The clonotype was recovered from a man between 18 and 35 years old in good health. The CDR3 DNA is TGTGCCAGCAGTTACCTGGACAGGGTAAATCAGCCCCAGCATTTT. Protein product: CASSYLDRVNQPQHF.